The text below deals with one TCR beta chain. The data originate from a study of blood T cell repertoires in COVID-19. For the study at large: COVID-19 samples from acute and convalescent phases originated in the United States, Italy and Spain. The cDNA or gDNA used as material had been derived from T cells, B-cell-depleted T cells, or PBMCs.

Per the authors' pipeline: Nucleated cell number was recorded as an estimate derived from reference gene primer amplification. Sequencing was performed with immunoSEQ multiplex PCR; in TCRdb, only in-frame clones are kept and a portion is missing. V and J calls and clone size follow that table, whereas D and trimming were derived from the DNA. The data show about 31,000 clones, roughly nine tenths seen once. The V and J ends lost 10 bases and 2 bases, in that order; junction bases with no gene match: 4. The CDR3 sequence is 13 residues long. CDR1 and CDR2 (germline): MDHEN, SYDVKM. The receptor comes from a human donor in a cohort sampled during active COVID-19. Sequencing used peripheral blood. This chain links TRBV28 with TRBJ2-2, with 7 nucleotides matching TRBD1. CDR3 region: CANRDSNTGELFF. CDR3 DNA: TGTGCCAACAGGGACAGTAACACCGGGGAGCTGTTTTTT.